The 12 T cell receptor beta chains in this list originate from one sample, sequenced in a study of blood T cell repertoires in COVID-19 (dated by TCRdb to 2020 to 2021). The library came from the immunoSEQ multiplex PCR assay. TCRdb mirrors the immuneACCESS table, restricted to in-frame sequences. Some clones are absent from its copies; in checked studies, under half trace to an unresolved V gene, and the reason for the others is unknown. In this sample the table shows approximately 130,000 clones, roughly four fifths of which occur a single time. 18% of the sample goes to the ten largest clones. The sample consisted of PBMCs or T cells enriched from blood (not recorded which). The receptors originated from a man aged 30-40 years who had recovered from COVID-19.

This clone was found a few times. The chain employs TRBV15 and TRBJ1-4; D may be TRBD1 (5 bases). Trimming left V 0 bases short and J 4 bases short, with 12 bases between. Germline-derived CDR1 and CDR2 are LNHNV and YYDKDF (reference sequence). The CDR3 is made up of 16 amino acids. CDR3 nucleotides: TGTGCCACCAGCAGAGATTTTCAGGGTGGTAATGAAAAACTGTTTTTT. Amino acids: CATSRDFQGGNEKLFF. Using reference TRBV15 and TRBJ1-4 for the parts outside the CDR3, the full variable domain is DAMVIQNPRYQVTQFGKPVTLSCSQTLNHNVMYWYQQKSSQAPKLLFHYYDKDFNNEADTPDNFQSRRPNTSFCFLDIRSPGLGDTAMYLCATSRDFQGGNEKLFFGSGTQLSVL.

The genes are TRBV30 and TRBJ1-2, with 8 bases fitting TRBD1. The V gene end was trimmed by 5 bases and the J gene end by 6 bases; junction bases not matched to a gene: 8. The length of the CDR3 is 13 residues. The germline V gene encodes CDR1 GTSNPN and CDR2 SVGIG (reference sequence). The CDR3 DNA sequence: TGTGCCTGGGAAAAGGACAGGGAAGATGGCTACACCTTC. Translated, it gives CAWEKDREDGYTF.

This clone was seen once. The rearrangement joins TRBV6-5 to TRBJ1-1; D possibly corresponds to TRBD1 (5 bases). Germline values: CDR1 MNHEY, CDR2 SVGAGI. CDR3 size: 16 residues. Trimming left V 3 bases short and J 4 bases short, with 18 bases between. The CDR3 loop reads CASSYAGLDVGTEAFF. DNA of the CDR3: TGTGCCAGCAGTTATGCAGGGCTCGACGTGGGCACTGAAGCTTTCTTT.

The chain carries TRBV19 and TRBJ2-3; 9 bases map to TRBD1. The CDR3 has 16 amino acids. Germline CDR1 reads LNHDA; CDR2 reads SQIVND (reference sequence). Germline trimming cut 2 bases from V and 4 bases from J; bases unmatched to any gene: 7. The CDR3 coding sequence is TGTGCCAGTAGTATATCCCGGGACAGGGTCCCAGATACGCAGTATTTT. It translates to CASSISRDRVPDTQYF.

J is TRBJ1-1 and V is TRBV18; 8 nucleotides align to TRBD1. This CDR3 comprises 13 residues. J gave up 6 bases and V 5 bases, and 5 bases lay outside the gene matches. Germline V CDR1 and CDR2: KGHSH, LQKENI. This chain's CDR3 is CASSAGQGSEAFF. The CDR3 DNA follows: TGTGCCAGCTCAGCCGGACAGGGTTCTGAAGCTTTCTTT.

This chain joins TRBV19 and TRBJ2-5; 7 bases align to TRBD2. Trimming at V came to 9 bases and at J to 3 bases, leaving 10 bases not matched to a gene. Looked up from germline, CDR1 is LNHDA and CDR2 is SQIVND (reference sequence). The CDR3 loop spans 14 amino acids. This CDR3 reads CASLLGDYEETQYF. CDR3 in DNA: TGTGCCAGCCTCCTGGGGGACTACGAAGAGACCCAGTACTTC.

This clone was found once. The rearrangement joins TRBV12-3 or TRBV12-4 to TRBJ2-7; D remains ambiguous. V lost 7 bases and J lost 3, with 7 bases in between. The CDR3 has 11 amino acids. The CDR3 loop reads CASTILYEQYF. As DNA, the CDR3 is TGTGCCAGCACCATACTCTACGAGCAGTACTTC.

The chain uses TRBV5-1 and TRBJ2-5; the D is unclear. The V gene lost 0 bases and the J gene lost 3 bases, with 6 bases spanning the gap. Per germline, CDR1 SGHRS and CDR2 YFSETQ. This CDR3 is built from 13 residues. The DNA for the CDR3 is TGCGCCAGCAGCTTGGGGTCAGAAGAGACCCAGTACTTC. This codes for CASSLGSEETQYF. Complete variable domain (other parts from reference TRBV5-1 and TRBJ2-5): KAGVTQTPRYLIKTRGQQVTLSCSPISGHRSVSWYQQTPGQGLQFLFEYFSETQRNKGNFPGRFSGRQFSNSRSEMNVSTLELGDSALYLCASSLGSEETQYFGPGTRLLVL.

This chain connects TRBV5-6 to TRBJ2-2; no firm D call. With 0 bases removed from V and 4 bases from J, the gap between germline ends came to 4 bases. The CDR3 covers 13 residues. Germline V gene sequence: CDR1 SGHDT, CDR2 YYEEEE. The CDR3 sequence: CASSLVSTGELFF. CDR3 bases: TGTGCCAGCAGCTTGGTCTCCACCGGGGAGCTGTTTTTT.

This chain uses TRBV19 with TRBJ2-7, with 10 bases that match TRBD2. The ends lost 5 bases at V and 4 bases at J; junction bases unmatched: 8. This CDR3 contains 15 residues. Germline V gene data show CDR1 as LNHDA and CDR2 as SQIVND (reference sequence). CDR3 DNA: TGTGCCAGTAGTCCTATAGCGGGGGGCCAGTACGAGCAGTACGTC. This sequence encodes CASSPIAGGQYEQYV.

The rearrangement uses TRBV3-1 (or the pseudogene TRBV3-2) and TRBJ2-5; 9 nucleotides align to TRBD2. CDR3 size: 15 residues. Trimming took 5 bases from V and 0 from J; bases not matched to a gene: 4. Germline CDR1 reads LGHDT; CDR2 reads YNNKEL (reference sequence). This CDR3 is CASSVAGVNQETQYF. The CDR3 DNA is TGTGCCAGCAGCGTAGCGGGAGTAAACCAAGAGACCCAGTACTTC.

V is TRBV19 and J is TRBJ1-2, with 8 bases lining up with TRBD1. There are 13 residues in the CDR3. J was trimmed by 8 bases and V by 6 bases; bases with no gene match: 8. In germline, CDR1 is LNHDA, CDR2 SQIVND (reference sequence). In DNA form, the CDR3 reads TGTGCCAGTAGCCCACAGGGGGGCGGGGGCTACACCTTC. It specifies CASSPQGGGGYTF.